This is a list of T cell receptor beta chains from one sample in a study of regulatory T cells in long-lasting Graves disease. Each CDR3 protein is one row after TCRdb ran MiXCR on the multiplex PCR reads. This sample yields about 310,000 distinct CDR3 sequences, of which approximately 20% are seen a single time; around 36% belongs to the top ten. The source material was peripheral blood mononuclear cells (PBMCs), sampled at new diagnosis, from a patient treated with antithyroid drugs. Every receptor here comes from a female donor with Graves disease. Each CDR3 is given with its conserved first and last residue. A D gene is named only where the DNA matches it firmly. Expanded clones get a size class; other rows say once, few or many, or leave the size out.

v_gene	abundance	d_gene	j_gene	CDR3aa	CDR3nt
TRBV28	many	TRBD1	TRBJ2-7	CASSSRRQGYEQYF	TGTGCCAGCAGTTCCCGCCGACAGGGCTACGAGCAGTACTTC
TRBV28	once	NA	TRBJ1-1	CASSSAFRGVGPNTEAFF	TGTGCTAGCAGTTCAGCCTTCAGAGGGGTGGGACCGAACACTGAAGCTTTCTTT
TRBV2	many	NA	TRBJ2-7	CASTKYLSYEQYF	TGTGCCAGCACAAAGTACCTTTCCTACGAGCAGTACTTC
TRBV28	many	TRBD2	TRBJ2-7	CASSLAGGYREQYF	TGTGCCAGCAGTCTAGCGGGAGGGTACCGCGAGCAGTACTTC
TRBV11-2	many	TRBD2	TRBJ2-7	CASSLAGGAKAYEQYF	TGTGCCAGCAGCCTTGCGGGGGGGGCTAAAGCCTACGAGCAGTACTTC
TRBV24-1	NA	TRBD1	TRBJ2-5	CATSDLRSVETGGQETQYF	TGTGCCACCAGTGATTTGAGGAGTGTCGAGACAGGGGGGCAAGAGACCCAGTACTTC
TRBV6-1	many	NA	TRBJ1-2	CATYPGGQGYGYTF	TGTGCCACCTACCCCGGGGGGCAGGGCTATGGCTACACCTTC
TRBV27	many	NA	TRBJ1-1	CASSWTAGTEAFF	TGTGCCAGCAGTTGGACGGCAGGGACTGAAGCTTTCTTT
TRBV6-1	few	TRBD2	TRBJ2-7	CATSREEHYEQYF	TGTGCCACCTCTCGGGAGGAACACTACGAGCAGTACTTC
TRBV9	few	TRBD1	TRBJ1-2	CASSVARGPYYGYTF	TGTGCCAGCAGCGTAGCCAGGGGGCCCTACTATGGCTACACCTTC
TRBV10-2	many	TRBD1	TRBJ2-6	CASSVDGQGAFVGANVLTF	TGCGCCAGCAGTGTAGATGGACAGGGGGCTTTCGTCGGGGCCAACGTCCTGACTTTC
TRBV28	many	TRBD1	TRBJ1-2	CASTGDSYYGYTF	TGTGCCAGCACGGGGGACAGCTACTATGGCTACACCTTC
TRBV30	many	NA	TRBJ2-1	CAHGTPRVDEQFF	TGTGCCCATGGGACTCCGAGGGTCGATGAGCAGTTCTTC
TRBV2	many	TRBD2	TRBJ2-2	CASKRGGNTGELFF	TGTGCCAGCAAGCGGGGGGGGAACACCGGGGAGCTGTTTTTT
TRBV2	many	TRBD2	TRBJ2-1	CASRERAGTSGSNEQFF	TGTGCCAGCAGAGAGAGGGCGGGGACTAGCGGGAGCAATGAGCAGTTCTTC
TRBV19	NA	NA	TRBJ1-1	CASGGRDTEAFF	TGTGCCAGCGGGGGGAGGGACACTGAAGCTTTCTTT
TRBV12-5	many	TRBD2	TRBJ2-7	CASGFTRGGEQYF	TGTGCTAGTGGTTTCACTCGCGGGGGCGAGCAGTACTTC
TRBV18	many	NA	TRBJ2-1	CASSPPGTGYNEQFF	TGTGCCAGCTCACCGCCCGGGACGGGGTACAATGAGCAGTTCTTC
TRBV29-1	many	TRBD2	TRBJ2-7	CSVVSRGTSGRSEQYF	TGCAGCGTTGTGTCGAGGGGGACTAGCGGGAGGTCCGAGCAGTACTTC
TRBV12-3/TRBV12-4	NA	NA	TRBJ1-1	CASSPSGRLNTEAFF	TGTGCCAGCAGTCCCTCCGGACGGTTGAACACTGAAGCTTTCTTT
TRBV5-1	few	NA	TRBJ2-3	CASSPMMGSTDTQYF	TGCGCCAGCAGCCCCATGATGGGTAGCACAGATACGCAGTATTTT
TRBV6-1	few	NA	TRBJ1-2	CASSHLLNYGYTF	TGTGCCAGCAGCCACCTTTTAAACTATGGCTACACCTTC
TRBV12-3/TRBV12-4	many	NA	TRBJ2-3	CASSSTGVFRGTQYF	TGTGCCAGCAGTTCAACCGGGGTCTTCCGGGGCACGCAGTATTTT
TRBV4-2	many	NA	TRBJ1-2	CASSQRSDYGYTF	TGTGCCAGCAGCCAAAGAAGTGACTATGGCTACACCTTC
TRBV9	NA	NA	TRBJ2-2	CASSVAPGRSNTGELFF	TGTGCCAGCAGCGTAGCCCCGGGGCGGTCGAACACCGGGGAGCTGTTTTTT
TRBV28	many	NA	TRBJ2-1	CASSLVLAEQFF	TGTGCCAGCAGTTTAGTCCTAGCGGAGCAGTTCTTC
TRBV6-2/TRBV6-3	few	NA	TRBJ2-2	CASTERMNGLGLFF	TGTGCCAGCACTGAACGTATGAACGGCCTAGGGCTGTTTTTT
TRBV28	many	NA	TRBJ1-5	CASSLGGTQPQHF	TGTGCCAGCAGTTTAGGGGGGACTCAGCCCCAGCATTTT